Presented here are 27 T cell receptor beta chains from one specimen sequenced in a study of CD8+ T cells in alopecia areata. cDNA prepared by RNA extraction and subsequent reverse transcription served as the template for sequencing. TCRdb's copy holds only in-frame clones and misses some; the assay was immunoSEQ multiplex PCR. The sample lists about 210,000 clones, around 66% occurring once. Treatment given: oral pan-JAK inhibitor, 5-10 mg twice daily. Sample: CD4+ T cells sorted from blood, taken at week 44, from a patient treated with tofacitinib. These receptors came from a human donor with alopecia areata.

The rearrangement links TRBV9 to TRBJ1-2, with 8 bases aligning to TRBD1. Germline CDR1 and CDR2: SGDLS and YYNGEE. This CDR3 is 16 amino acids long. V gave up 3 bases and J gave up 4 bases; unmatched junction bases: 11. The CDR3 protein is CASSEQGARGGYGYTF. Written as DNA, the CDR3 is TGTGCCAGCAGCGAGCAGGGGGCGCGAGGGGGCTATGGCTACACCTTC.

This clone was observed a single time. V and J are TRBV7-2 and TRBJ2-2; D ambiguous. With 1 base removed from V and 1 base from J, the gap between germline ends came to 7 bases. CDR3 length: 15 amino acids. CDR1 and CDR2 from the germline V gene are SGHTA and FQGNSA. The CDR3 here is CASSLGQMNTGELFF. The CDR3 DNA follows: TGTGCCAGCAGCTTAGGGCAGATGAACACCGGGGAGCTGTTTTTT. Variable domain in full (rest from reference TRBV7-2 and TRBJ2-2): GAGVSQSPSNKVTEKGKDVELRCDPISGHTALYWYRQSLGQGLEFLIYFQGNSAPDKSGLPSDRFSAERTGGSVSTLTIQRTQQEDSAVYLCASSLGQMNTGELFFGEGSRLTVL.

The chain carries TRBV14 and TRBJ1-1; D uncertain. This CDR3 has 14 amino acids. CDR1 SGHDN and CDR2 FVKESK come from the germline V gene. With 2 bases removed from V and 5 bases from J, the gap between germline ends came to 12 bases. CDR3 in amino acids: CASSQTPRGTEAFF. In DNA, the CDR3 is TGTGCCAGCAGCCAAACACCACGAGGGACTGAAGCTTTCTTT.

The chain uses TRBV5-6 and TRBJ2-3; D ambiguous. This CDR3 is built from 12 residues. The germline CDR1 and CDR2 sequences are SGHDT and YYEEEE. Trimming removed 0 bases at V and 4 bases at J, with 3 bases between. In DNA form, the CDR3 reads TGTGCCAGCAGCTTGGAGCCAGATACGCAGTATTTT. It translates to CASSLEPDTQYF.

This chain connects TRBV10-3 to TRBJ2-6; 9 bases agree with TRBD1. V lost 8 bases, J lost 0 bases, and 11 bases stayed unmatched. This CDR3 spans 18 amino acids. Germline-derived CDR1 and CDR2 are ENHRY and SYGVKD. The CDR3: CAISEGGQGRSGANVLTF. The CDR3 DNA sequence: TGTGCCATCTCGGAGGGGGGACAGGGCCGCTCTGGGGCCAACGTCCTGACTTTC.

This rearrangement joins TRBV30 to TRBJ2-5; D might be TRBD2 (5 bases). This CDR3 has 13 amino acids. The V end was cut by 2 bases, the J end by 1 base, with 8 bases between. Germline loops: CDR1 GTSNPN, CDR2 SVGIG (reference sequence). The CDR3 DNA reads as TGTGCCTGGAGTCGGACTTTCCAAGAGACCCAGTACTTC. It translates to CAWSRTFQETQYF.

V is TRBV6-1 and J is TRBJ1-1; D may be TRBD1 (6 bases). The CDR3 consists of 12 residues. The germline CDR1 and CDR2 sequences are MNHNS and SASEGT. The CDR3 protein is CVLEGDYTEAFF. DNA for the CDR3: TGTGTACTAGAGGGGGACTACACTGAAGCTTTCTTT.

This chain links TRBV9 with TRBJ2-2; possibly TRBD1 for D (6 bases). The length of the CDR3 is 16 residues. With 0 bases removed from V and 2 bases from J, the gap between germline ends came to 11 bases. CDR1 and CDR2 from the germline V gene are SGDLS and YYNGEE. The CDR3 sequence is CASSVGAQGNTGELFF. In DNA form, the CDR3 reads TGTGCCAGCAGCGTAGGGGCACAGGGTAACACCGGGGAGCTGTTTTTT.

The V and J genes are TRBV5-1 and TRBJ2-6; perhaps D is TRBD1 or TRBD2 (5 bases each). V lost 4 bases to trimming and J lost 3 bases, with 14 bases between them. The CDR3 consists of 16 residues. The germline V gene encodes CDR1 SGHRS and CDR2 YFSETQ. CDR3 residues: CASSLRDGRGANVLTF. CDR3 coding DNA: TGCGCCAGCAGCCTCCGGGACGGGCGTGGGGCCAACGTCCTGACTTTC. The full variable domain, completed using reference TRBV5-1 and TRBJ2-6, is KAGVTQTPRYLIKTRGQQVTLSCSPISGHRSVSWYQQTPGQGLQFLFEYFSETQRNKGNFPGRFSGRQFSNSRSEMNVSTLELGDSALYLCASSLRDGRGANVLTFGAGSRLTVL.

This clone occurred once. V usage is TRBV5-6 and J usage is TRBJ2-7, with D unresolved. The V and J ends lost 2 bases and 4 bases respectively, with 7 bases between them. Germline V gene sequence: CDR1 SGHDT, CDR2 YYEEEE. The CDR3 has 12 residues. The CDR3 reads CASSFQTYEQYF. In DNA, the CDR3 is TGTGCCAGCAGCTTTCAGACATACGAGCAGTACTTC.

The sample holds many counts of this clone. CDR3 sequence: CASSQVDRRALYGYTF. The CDR3 nucleotides are TGCGCCAGCAGCCAAGTAGACAGGCGGGCACTCTATGGCTACACCTTC. V usage is TRBV4-1 and J usage is TRBJ1-2; tentative D call: TRBD1 (6 bases). Germline V lookup: CDR1 MGHRA, CDR2 YSYEKL. The CDR3 is 16 residues long. Trimming stripped 1 base from V and 4 bases from J, with 16 bases between.

The chain has TRBV5-1 and TRBJ2-5; D is tentatively TRBD1 or TRBD2 (5 bases each). From germline, CDR1 is SGHRS and CDR2 YFSETQ. V was clipped by 0 bases and J by 5 bases, with 8 bases between them. The CDR3 covers 13 residues. CDR3 residues: CASSLAGTETQYF. For the CDR3, the DNA is TGCGCCAGCAGCTTGGCTGGGACGGAGACCCAGTACTTC.

The chain employs TRBV29-1 and TRBJ1-3; D ambiguous. V shed 7 bases and J shed 2 bases, with 9 bases lying between them. Germline assignment: CDR1 SQVTM and CDR2 ANQGSEA. The CDR3 loop spans 12 amino acids. The CDR3: CSAEDPGNTIYF. In DNA, the CDR3 is TGCAGCGCCGAGGACCCTGGAAACACCATATATTTT. Variable domain in full (rest from reference TRBV29-1 and TRBJ1-3): SAVISQKPSRDICQRGTSLTIQCQVDSQVTMMFWYRQQPGQSLTLIATANQGSEATYESGFVIDKFPISRPNLTFSTLTVSNMSPEDSSIYLCSAEDPGNTIYFGEGSWLTVV.

The chain is built from TRBV6-5 and TRBJ1-1; the D gene is possibly TRBD1 (6 bases). The V and J ends lost 7 bases and 0 bases respectively, with 12 bases between them. Germline values: CDR1 MNHEY, CDR2 SVGAGI. The CDR3 contains 14 residues. The CDR3 DNA sequence: TGTGCCAGCAATCCGGACAGTGTGAACACTGAAGCTTTCTTT. Encoded protein: CASNPDSVNTEAFF.

This CDR3 reads CASSLALPRPGGQAHHYGYTF. The CDR3 DNA reads as TGCGCCAGCAGCTTGGCACTTCCTCGGCCGGGGGGACAGGCTCACCACTATGGCTACACCTTC. The V and J genes are TRBV5-1 and TRBJ1-2, with 8 bases identical to TRBD1. The trim removed 0 bases at V and 3 bases at J, leaving 22 bases unmatched. Germline CDR1 SGHRS, CDR2 YFSETQ. The CDR3 contains 21 residues.

At least ten counts were recorded for this clone. The chain couples TRBV2 to TRBJ1-3; 7 bases match TRBD1. V was clipped by 9 bases and J by 14 bases; unmatched bases: 16. The germline V gene encodes CDR1 SNHLY and CDR2 FYNNEI. This CDR3 contains 13 residues. Here the CDR3 DNA reads TGTGCCAGTTCACCGACAGGGCCTCAATCCGTATATTTT. Its protein product is CASSPTGPQSVYF.

This clone appeared once. The V and J genes are TRBV11-3 and TRBJ2-5, with 14 positions matching TRBD2. J gave up 2 bases and V 1 base, and 0 bases lay outside the gene matches. This CDR3 contains 16 residues. The germline CDR1 and CDR2 sequences are SGHNT and YENEEA. The CDR3 sequence is CASSLGTSGGQETQYF. The CDR3 DNA reads as TGTGCCAGCAGCTTAGGGACTAGCGGGGGGCAAGAGACCCAGTACTTC.

The chain joins TRBV6-6 to TRBJ2-7; D gene uncertain. Between the trimmed V and J ends, which lost 0 bases and 7 bases, there was a span of 13 bases. The germline gives CDR1 MNHNY, CDR2 SVGAGI (reference sequence). The CDR3 is 14 residues long. This chain's CDR3 is CASSYSMSSREQYF. The CDR3 bases are TGTGCCAGCAGTTACTCGATGAGTTCCAGGGAGCAGTACTTC.

This clone was counted a single time. This rearrangement joins TRBV27 to TRBJ1-2, with 7 bases aligning to TRBD1. Germline V lookup: CDR1 MNHEY, CDR2 SMNVEV (reference sequence). The CDR3 length is 13 residues. J gave up 4 bases and V 6 bases, and 5 bases lay outside the gene matches. CDR3 DNA: TGTGCCAGCAGAGGGGGCGCGGGCTATGGCTACACCTTC. It codes for CASRGGAGYGYTF.

The sample holds a few counts of this clone. V gene TRBV15 combines with J gene TRBJ1-4, with D possibly being TRBD1 (5 bases). The CDR3 contains 15 residues. Germline V gives CDR1 LNHNV, CDR2 YYDKDF (reference sequence). Between the trimmed V and J ends, which lost 6 bases and 4 bases, there was a span of 15 bases. The CDR3 is CATREGTGNNEKLFF. CDR3 coding DNA: TGTGCCACCAGGGAGGGGACGGGGAATAATGAAAAACTGTTTTTT.

This clone was detected only a few times. The V and J genes are TRBV5-1 and TRBJ2-3; D unresolved. Germline CDR1 SGHRS, CDR2 YFSETQ. Between the trimmed V and J ends, which lost 3 bases and 6 bases, there was a span of 8 bases. The CDR3 covers 12 residues. The CDR3 DNA follows: TGCGCCAGCAGCTCCAGTGTCGATACGCAGTATTTT. Protein: CASSSSVDTQYF.

The chain couples TRBV9 to TRBJ2-5; D possibly corresponds to TRBD1 (5 bases). The germline gives CDR1 SGDLS, CDR2 YYNGEE. The CDR3 runs to 13 residues. V shed 6 bases and J shed 4 bases, with 13 bases lying between them. CDR3 amino acids: CASNGHLGETQYF. The CDR3 nucleotides read TGTGCCAGCAACGGACACCTTGGAGAGACCCAGTACTTC.

The J gene is TRBJ2-7, the V gene TRBV13, with 7 bases matching TRBD1. V trimming: 5 bases; J trimming: 8 bases; junction bases outside the gene matches: 9. This CDR3 is 13 amino acids long. CDR1 is PRHDT, CDR2 FYEKMQ, per germline (reference sequence). CDR3 region: CASSPQGPEKQYF. The CDR3 nucleotides are TGTGCCAGCAGCCCACAGGGGCCCGAAAAGCAGTACTTC.

J is TRBJ2-1 and V is TRBV9, with D uncertain. V lost 2 bases, J lost 3 bases, and 18 bases lay in between. The length of the CDR3 is 17 residues. CDR1 is SGDLS, CDR2 YYNGEE, per germline. CDR3 coding DNA: TGTGCCAGCAGCGTGTCGGGTGGATCCGGATTCTACAATGAGCAGTTCTTC. It specifies CASSVSGGSGFYNEQFF.

V and J are TRBV5-1 and TRBJ2-5; the match to TRBD2 covers 11 bases. From germline, CDR1 is SGHRS and CDR2 YFSETQ. With 4 bases clipped from V and 4 bases from J, the junction kept 3 bases outside the gene matches. This CDR3 has 14 amino acids. The CDR3 is CASSAGTSGETQYF. Here the CDR3 DNA reads TGCGCCAGCAGCGCCGGGACTAGCGGAGAGACCCAGTACTTC.

The CDR3 is CASSRGQESEQFF. The CDR3 region has the DNA TGTGCCAGCAGCCGAGGCCAGGAGAGTGAGCAGTTCTTC. The chain joins TRBV7-3 to TRBJ2-1; D is undetermined. Germline CDR1 is SGHTA and CDR2 is FQGTGA. The CDR3 sequence is 13 residues long. The germline V and J ends were trimmed by 5 bases and 9 bases, with 14 bases remaining between them.

The chain uses TRBV19 and TRBJ2-6; D is ambiguous. The ends were cut back, 6 bases at V and 0 bases at J, with 15 bases in the middle. The V gene's germline CDR1 is LNHDA and CDR2 SQIVND (reference sequence). This CDR3 comprises 17 residues. CDR3 nucleotides: TGTGCCAGTAGAACCGCATCACTGCTCTCTGGGGCCAACGTCCTGACTTTC. Translation: CASRTASLLSGANVLTF.